This TCR beta chain is from a study of OX40 agonist ivuxolimab in advanced cancers. Overall study findings and caveats: On average, CD8+ T cells showed a greater number of expanded clones than CD4+. Some patients without response likewise showed low normalized clonal expansion.

V was pared by 7 bases and J by 5 bases, with 8 bases of the junction left unmatched. The length of the CDR3 is 15 residues. Germline CDR1 reads SGHNT; CDR2 reads YENEEA. TCRdb keeps only in-frame clones here, not all; method: immunoSEQ multiplex PCR. The sample records some 83,000 clones, approximately 88% being singletons. To note about this clone: Its antigen remains unknown.

The sequence came from an adult with an advanced solid tumor such as melanoma, head and neck, liver or kidney cancer. The sample was CD4+ or CD8+ T cells sorted from blood, taken in a trial of the OX40 agonist ivuxolimab. V usage is TRBV11-3 and J usage is TRBJ2-2, with TRBD1 identical over 9 bases. This chain's CDR3 is CASTPIQGATGELFF. The DNA of the CDR3 is TGTGCCAGCACCCCTATACAGGGGGCGACCGGGGAGCTGTTTTTT.